This entry lists 30 T cell receptor beta chains sequenced from one sample in a study of shared clonotypes between healthy human individuals. Clones were read by immunoSEQ multiplex PCR, and TCRdb kept only the in-frame ones, dropping some. The sample lists approximately 1,000,000 clones; 70% to 85% were seen once. Sample: memory CD4+ T cells from PBMCs. The sample's subset: CD45RA-negative fraction. These receptor sequences come from a man aged 18 to 30 in good health. Some clones in this sample may be carry-over from other donors' samples.

The sample holds one count of this clone. This may be a read error: a much more frequent sequence differs by one nucleotide. Other DNA sequences from this sample encode an identical CDR3 as well. This rearrangement joins TRBV7-9 to TRBJ2-5, with a possible D match to TRBD2 (6 bases). With 2 bases removed from V and 5 bases from J, the gap between germline ends came to 9 bases. Germline V gene lookup returns CDR1 SEHNR and CDR2 FQNEAQ (reference sequence). The CDR3 is 13 amino acids. The DNA of the CDR3 is TGTGCCAGCAGCTTATTGGGGGGTGAGACCCAGTACTTC. Translated: CASSLLGGETQYF.

The J gene is TRBJ1-2, the V gene TRBV18; D perhaps matches TRBD1 (5 bases). Trimming took off 0 bases at V and 4 bases at J, with 12 bases between the two ends. This CDR3 is 15 amino acids long. Germline CDR1 is KGHSH and CDR2 is LQKENI. CDR3 amino acids: CASSPPLDNSYGYTF. Written as DNA, the CDR3 is TGTGCCAGCTCACCACCGCTGGACAACTCCTATGGCTACACCTTC.

V is TRBV30 and J is TRBJ1-6; 7 bases match TRBD1. Germline assignment: CDR1 GTSNPN and CDR2 SVGIG (reference sequence). The CDR3 extends over 14 amino acids. Trimming at V came to 1 base and at J to 7 bases, leaving 4 bases not matched to a gene. The CDR3 nucleotides read TGTGCCTGGAGTGCGGGACAGAGAAATTCACCCCTCCACTTT. Translating gives CAWSAGQRNSPLHF.

This chain uses TRBV5-4 with TRBJ2-7, with 11 bases matching TRBD1. With V trimmed by 4 bases and J by 3 bases, 6 bases remained unmatched. CDR1 is SGHNT and CDR2 is YYREEE in the germline V gene (reference sequence). This CDR3 region has 15 residues. CDR3 sequence (DNA): TGTGCCAGCAGCCCGGGGACAGGGGGAAACTACGAGCAGTACTTC. Protein sequence: CASSPGTGGNYEQYF.

V usage is TRBV9 and J usage is TRBJ2-1, with a tentative D call TRBD1 (6 bases). Looked up from germline, CDR1 is SGDLS and CDR2 is YYNGEE. CDR3 length: 14 amino acids. V lost 2 bases and J 6 bases, leaving 12 bases between the germline ends. The CDR3 protein is CASSVQGSGNEQFF. Here the CDR3 DNA reads TGTGCCAGCAGCGTCCAGGGGAGCGGCAATGAGCAGTTCTTC.

V gene TRBV15 combines with J gene TRBJ1-1; D remains unclear. Germline-derived CDR1 and CDR2 are LNHNV and YYDKDF (reference sequence). This CDR3 is built from 16 residues. Trimming removed 0 bases from V and 0 bases from J, with 11 bases in between. CDR3 sequence: CATSRELTLMNTEAFF. The CDR3 region has the DNA TGTGCCACCAGCAGAGAGCTTACGTTGATGAACACTGAAGCTTTCTTT. The full variable domain, with the rest looked up from reference TRBV15 and TRBJ1-1, is DAMVIQNPRYQVTQFGKPVTLSCSQTLNHNVMYWYQQKSSQAPKLLFHYYDKDFNNEADTPDNFQSRRPNTSFCFLDIRSPGLGDTAMYLCATSRELTLMNTEAFFGQGTRLTVV.

The chain joins TRBV5-1 to TRBJ2-5; D uncertain. This CDR3 spans 12 amino acids. Germline V gene sequence: CDR1 SGHRS, CDR2 YFSETQ. With 4 bases removed from V and 7 bases from J, the gap between germline ends came to 11 bases. The DNA of the CDR3 is TGCGCCAGCAGCCCGCTTCGCGGGACCCAGTACTTC. Its translation is CASSPLRGTQYF.

This clone was seen a handful of times. This chain connects TRBV30 to TRBJ1-2; no clear D gene. CDR3 length: 11 amino acids. Trimming stripped 0 bases from V and 6 bases from J, with 5 bases between. Germline CDR1 GTSNPN, CDR2 SVGIG (reference sequence). CDR3 region: CAWSVVDGYTF. The CDR3 bases are TGTGCCTGGAGTGTGGTGGATGGCTACACCTTC.

J is TRBJ1-2 and V is TRBV7-2, with D tentatively TRBD1 (5 bases). Germline values: CDR1 SGHTA, CDR2 FQGNSA. The ends were cut back, 5 bases at V and 2 bases at J, with 15 bases in the middle. This CDR3 is built from 15 residues. The CDR3 region is CASSPQASGNYGYTF. The DNA of the CDR3 is TGTGCCAGCAGCCCCCAGGCATCAGGGAACTATGGCTACACCTTC.

V and J are TRBV6-6 and TRBJ2-7, with 8 bases aligning to TRBD1. The CDR3 covers 13 residues. The trim removed 7 bases at V and 4 bases at J, leaving 6 bases unmatched. Germline V gives CDR1 MNHNY, CDR2 SVGAGI (reference sequence). In DNA, the CDR3 is TGTGCCAGCATTCCAACAGGGGGATACGAGCAGTACTTC. Amino acid sequence: CASIPTGGYEQYF.

V and J are TRBV7-6 and TRBJ1-5; D unresolved. The V and J ends lost 1 base and 4 bases respectively, with 8 bases between them. CDR3 length: 14 residues. Germline CDR1 SGHVS, CDR2 FNYEAQ. The CDR3 here is CASSLGAANQPQHF. CDR3 nucleotides: TGTGCCAGCAGCTTAGGGGCCGCGAATCAGCCCCAGCATTTT. The full variable domain, in which reference TRBV7-6 and TRBJ1-5 provide the parts outside the CDR3, is GAGVSQSPRYKVTKRGQDVALRCDPISGHVSLYWYRQALGQGPEFLTYFNYEAQQDKSGLPNDRFSAERPEGSISTLTIQRTEQRDSAMYRCASSLGAANQPQHFGDGTRLSIL.

The chain combines TRBV7-9 with TRBJ2-3; no definite D call. Germline V gives CDR1 SEHNR, CDR2 FQNEAQ (reference sequence). Between the trimmed V and J ends, which lost 6 bases and 2 bases, there was a span of 24 bases. There are 18 residues in the CDR3. The CDR3, as DNA: TGTGCCAGCAGAGACCCAAGGCCAGCTTCCCCATCCACAGATACGCAGTATTTT. Translating it yields CASRDPRPASPSTDTQYF. The variable domain in full, completed from reference TRBV7-9 and TRBJ2-3, reads DTGVSQNPRHKITKRGQNVTFRCDPISEHNRLYWYRQTLGQGPEFLTYFQNEAQLEKSRLLSDRFSAERPKGSFSTLEIQRTEQGDSAMYLCASRDPRPASPSTDTQYFGPGTRLTVL.

This sequence joins TRBV6-1 and TRBJ2-2; no clear D gene. This CDR3 region has 12 residues. V was pared by 10 bases and J by 1 base, with 7 bases between. In germline, CDR1 is MNHNS, CDR2 SASEGT. The CDR3 DNA sequence: TGTGCCACCGGGTGGAACACCGGGGAGCTGTTTTTT. Translation: CATGWNTGELFF.

The V gene is TRBV9, the J gene TRBJ1-1; D is ambiguous. Germline CDR1 and CDR2: SGDLS and YYNGEE. This CDR3 is built from 14 residues. Trimming took off 1 base at V and 2 bases at J, with 9 bases between the two ends. CDR3 nucleotides: TGTGCCAGCAGCGTAAGCGTCCAAAACACTGAAGCTTTCTTT. This translates into CASSVSVQNTEAFF.

As to this clone: Other DNA sequences in this specimen translate into the identical CDR3. The V gene is TRBV9, the J gene TRBJ1-2; 7 nucleotides agree with TRBD1. The CDR3 is made up of 12 amino acids. V gave up 6 bases and J gave up 6 bases; unmatched junction bases: 5. The germline CDR1 and CDR2 sequences are SGDLS and YYNGEE. Written as DNA, the CDR3 is TGTGCCAGCACCGGACAGGCCCATGGCTACACCTTC. Protein sequence: CASTGQAHGYTF.

The chain employs TRBV27 and TRBJ2-3, with 10 bases matching TRBD2. The CDR3 is 17 amino acids. The V and J ends lost 3 bases and 2 bases, in that order; junction bases with no gene match: 8. Germline assignment: CDR1 MNHEY and CDR2 SMNVEV (reference sequence). CDR3 loop: CASSFWASGRVTDTQYF. The CDR3 nucleotides read TGTGCCAGCAGTTTTTGGGCTAGCGGGAGAGTCACAGATACGCAGTATTTT.

The rearrangement uses TRBV5-1 and TRBJ2-1; the match to TRBD1 covers 8 bases. V shed 3 bases, J shed 11 bases, and the junction held 10 bases outside the gene matches. The CDR3 covers 14 residues. The germline CDR1 and CDR2 sequences are SGHRS and YFSETQ. CDR3 amino acids: CASSSSPGQEKQFF. CDR3 sequence (DNA): TGCGCCAGCAGCTCCTCCCCGGGACAGGAGAAGCAGTTCTTC.

The chain couples TRBV9 to TRBJ2-3, with D hard to call. Deletions cut 0 bases from V and 1 base from J, with 9 bases between. CDR3 size: 15 residues. Germline CDR1 SGDLS, CDR2 YYNGEE. CDR3 protein: CASSVAVVGTDTQYF. DNA for the CDR3: TGTGCCAGCAGCGTAGCGGTGGTGGGCACAGATACGCAGTATTTT.

This clone was seen only a few times. This specimen includes other DNA sequences encoding the same CDR3. The CDR3 DNA follows: TGTGCCAGCAGTTACTCGCGGGACACCTACGAGCAGTACTTC. Translation gives CASSYSRDTYEQYF. V is TRBV6-5 and J is TRBJ2-7, with D perhaps assigned TRBD1 or TRBD2 (6 bases each). The CDR3 has 14 residues. Germline CDR1 MNHEY, CDR2 SVGAGI. Trimming took 0 bases from V and 2 from J, leaving 8 bases between them.

Of note for this clone: Other DNA sequences in the sample encode the same CDR3. The CDR3 sequence: CASSVDEQETQYF. For the CDR3, the DNA is TGTGCCAGCAGCGTAGATGAACAAGAGACCCAGTACTTC. J is TRBJ2-5 and V is TRBV9; no clear D. This CDR3 contains 13 residues. Germline assignment: CDR1 SGDLS and CDR2 YYNGEE. Trimming left V 0 bases short and J 2 bases short, with 5 bases between.

A few counts support this clone. Other nucleotide sequences in the sample specify the same CDR3. The chain employs TRBV5-1 and TRBJ1-2; 7 bases are a match to TRBD1. The junction had 2 bases not matched to a gene; V was cut back by 4 bases and J by 2 bases. Germline V CDR1 and CDR2: SGHRS, YFSETQ. CDR3 length equals 13 residues. CDR3 DNA: TGCGCCAGCAGCCCGGACAGGAACTATGGCTACACCTTC. Amino acids: CASSPDRNYGYTF.

This clone occurred once. V and J are TRBV7-9 and TRBJ2-3; TRBD1 matches at 10 bases. The CDR3 sequence is 15 residues long. The V gene end was trimmed by 3 bases and the J gene end by 3 bases; junction bases not matched to a gene: 3. Germline V CDR1 and CDR2: SEHNR, FQNEAQ (reference sequence). The CDR3, as DNA: TGTGCCAGCAGCTTCGGACAGGGGGGAACAGATACGCAGTATTTT. It encodes CASSFGQGGTDTQYF.

This clone has at least ten counts. The chain is built from TRBV9 and TRBJ2-1; possibly TRBD2 for D (6 bases). The V end was cut by 3 bases, the J end by 8 bases, with 12 bases between. This CDR3 is 13 amino acids long. The germline CDR1 and CDR2 sequences are SGDLS and YYNGEE. Here the CDR3 DNA reads TGTGCCAGCAGCGCCCAACGCGGGGATGAGCAGTTCTTC. Its protein is CASSAQRGDEQFF.

Notes on this clone: This probably arose from a read error, given a far larger clone one base away. The chain recombines TRBV7-8 with TRBJ1-1; D is undetermined. V lost 5 bases and J 5 bases, leaving 15 bases between the germline ends. Germline V CDR1 and CDR2: SGHVS, FQNEAQ. The CDR3 sequence is 14 residues long. Here the CDR3 reads CASSHGEMRTEAFF. CDR3 DNA: TGTGCCAGCAGCCACGGGGAGATGAGGACTGAAGCTTTCTTT.

Concerning this clone: This CDR3 is also generated by other DNA sequences in the sample. The genes are TRBV2 and TRBJ2-1, with D tentatively TRBD1 or TRBD2 (5 bases each). Looked up from germline, CDR1 is SNHLY and CDR2 is FYNNEI. V was trimmed by 8 bases and J by 3 bases, leaving 5 bases between them. The CDR3 covers 11 residues. The CDR3 is CASGGYNEQFF. The CDR3, as DNA: TGTGCCAGCGGGGGCTACAATGAGCAGTTCTTC.

The chain combines TRBV25-1 with TRBJ2-7; TRBD2 matches 12 bases. V shed 4 bases and J 2 bases; nucleotides not matched to a gene: 0. CDR3 length: 14 residues. CDR1 and CDR2 from the germline V gene are MGHDK and SYGVNS. The CDR3 region has the DNA TGTGCCAGCAGTGCTAGCGGGAGGGCCTACGAGCAGTACTTC. Translating it yields CASSASGRAYEQYF.

There are a few counts of this clone. The V call is TRBV5-1, the J call TRBJ1-2, with D possibly being TRBD1 (6 bases). V gave up 0 bases and J gave up 6 bases, with 18 bases separating them. CDR3 size: 16 residues. CDR1 is SGHRS and CDR2 is YFSETQ in the germline V gene. The CDR3 DNA sequence: TGCGCCAGCAGCTTGGCCCTTCAGGGGCAGGGTGATGGCTACACCTTC. Translated, it gives CASSLALQGQGDGYTF.

The gene calls are TRBV19 and TRBJ1-5; D unclear. The length of the CDR3 is 14 residues. Trimming removed 2 bases at V and 7 bases at J, with 12 bases between. Germline values: CDR1 LNHDA, CDR2 SQIVND (reference sequence). This CDR3 reads CASSISTGVQPQHF. The CDR3 DNA reads TGTGCCAGTAGTATAAGTACCGGGGTGCAGCCCCAGCATTTT.

With respect to this clone: The same CDR3 also results from other DNA sequences found in this sample. The V and J genes are TRBV28 and TRBJ1-5; no firm D call. Trimming stripped 3 bases from V and 4 bases from J, with 10 bases between. The CDR3 consists of 14 residues. Germline CDR1 is MDHEN and CDR2 is SYDVKM. CDR3 coding DNA: TGTGCCAGCAGTTTGCCGCGGAGAAATCAGCCCCAGCATTTT. Its translation: CASSLPRRNQPQHF.

This chain joins TRBV18 and TRBJ2-3, with 8 positions matching TRBD1. V shed 6 bases and J 14 bases; nucleotides not matched to a gene: 10. Looked up from germline, CDR1 is KGHSH and CDR2 is LQKENI. This CDR3 has 12 residues. The CDR3 DNA reads TGTGCCAGCTCCTCGCCCGGACAGGGTTGGTATTTT. Translated: CASSSPGQGWYF.